This entry lists 20 T cell receptor beta chains sequenced from one sample in a study of T cell clones after liver transplantation (dated by TCRdb to about 2019). Library prep was done by the immunoSEQ multiplex PCR assay. The immuneACCESS repertoire file appears here via TCRdb, limited to in-frame rearrangements. These files lack a portion of the clones; in checked studies, under half of the deficit traces to unresolved V genes, and the cause of the others is not known. In this sample the table shows around 75,000 clones, 84% of which occur a single time. Under 2.5% of the sample lies in the top ten. The sample in question was CD4+ T cells from blood, obtained roughly 50 months after liver transplant. These receptors were obtained from a human patient who received a liver transplant. The graft donor may be the source of some T cells after a transplant.

The chain employs TRBV6-1 and TRBJ2-3; D remains ambiguous. This CDR3 comprises 11 residues. Germline CDR1 is MNHNS and CDR2 is SASEGT. Trimming stripped 3 bases from V and 12 bases from J, with 10 bases between. DNA for the CDR3: TGTGCCAGCAGTGAGGCAGTGCAACAGTATTTT. Its protein is CASSEAVQQYF.

This clone turned up a few times. This chain connects TRBV7-8 to TRBJ2-7; 11 bases are a match to TRBD2. The length of the CDR3 is 16 residues. CDR1 is SGHVS and CDR2 is FQNEAQ in the germline V gene. J gave up 1 base and V 4 bases, and 6 bases lay outside the gene matches. CDR3 in DNA: TGTGCCAGCAGCTCCGGTAGCGGGAGGGGGTCCTACGAGCAGTACTTC. It translates to CASSSGSGRGSYEQYF.

This clone appeared once. The V and J genes are TRBV28 and TRBJ2-3, with a weak D call TRBD1 (5 bases). V was cut by 6 bases and J by 9 bases, with 10 bases left in between. The CDR3 is 11 amino acids. Germline CDR1 and CDR2: MDHEN and SYDVKM. The CDR3 here is CASSLGVTQYF. The CDR3 DNA follows: TGTGCCAGCAGCTTAGGGGTCACGCAGTATTTT.

This sequence joins TRBV5-1 and TRBJ2-2; no clear D. CDR1 is SGHRS and CDR2 is YFSETQ in the germline V gene. This CDR3 region has 14 residues. V was trimmed by 4 bases and J by 8 bases, leaving 15 bases between them. CDR3 loop: CASSLGTQGGELFF. Here the CDR3 DNA reads TGCGCCAGCAGCCTGGGAACGCAAGGAGGGGAGCTGTTTTTT.

This rearrangement joins TRBV5-1 to TRBJ2-2, with a weak D call TRBD2 (6 bases). Germline V CDR1 and CDR2: SGHRS, YFSETQ. The germline V and J ends were trimmed by 6 bases and 1 base, with 22 bases remaining between them. The CDR3 length is 18 residues. As DNA, the CDR3 is TGCGCCAGCACCCTCTTGGGTCCCCGCGGGGAGAACACCGGGGAGCTGTTTTTT. This codes for CASTLLGPRGENTGELFF.

This rearrangement joins TRBV20-1 to TRBJ2-1; tentatively, D is TRBD1 or TRBD2 (5 bases each). The CDR3 spans 11 residues. V lost 1 base to trimming and J lost 7 bases, with 5 bases between them. Germline V gene lookup returns CDR1 DFQATT and CDR2 SNEGSKA (reference sequence). The chain's CDR3 is CSARGGNEQFF. The CDR3 coding sequence is TGCAGTGCTAGAGGGGGGAATGAGCAGTTCTTC.

CDR3: CASSLTRGGAKNIQYF. Written as DNA, the CDR3 is TGTGCCAGCAGCCTCACGAGAGGGGGAGCCAAAAACATTCAGTACTTC. V and J are TRBV14 and TRBJ2-4, with TRBD1 as a possible D gene (6 bases). The CDR3 consists of 16 residues. Germline lookup yields CDR1 SGHDN and CDR2 FVKESK. Trimming cost V 4 bases and J 0 bases, with 13 bases left between them.

The chain recombines TRBV7-3 with TRBJ1-6, with D perhaps TRBD1 (6 bases). Germline V gives CDR1 SGHTA, CDR2 FQGTGA. V was shortened by 0 bases and J by 5 bases, with 8 bases between the two germline ends. The CDR3 is 15 residues long. The DNA of the CDR3 is TGTGCCAGCAGCTTAACTCGGGACAATAATTCACCCCTCCACTTT. Its translation is CASSLTRDNNSPLHF.

This sequence joins TRBV14 and TRBJ2-1; the match to TRBD1 covers 7 bases. Germline CDR1 and CDR2: SGHDN and FVKESK. This CDR3 is built from 19 residues. After removal of 4 bases from V and 4 bases from J, the junction contained 19 bases not matched to a gene. The CDR3 protein is CASSRLRDSRPDIYNEQFF. The DNA for the CDR3 is TGTGCCAGCAGCCGACTTCGGGACAGCCGTCCCGATATATACAATGAGCAGTTCTTC.

The genes are TRBV5-1 and TRBJ1-6; TRBD1 agrees at 8 bases. V shed 0 bases, J shed 9 bases, and the junction held 5 bases outside the gene matches. Germline values: CDR1 SGHRS, CDR2 YFSETQ. The CDR3 spans 15 residues. Here the CDR3 reads CASSLAVQGGSPLHF. The CDR3 region has the DNA TGCGCCAGCAGCTTGGCGGTACAGGGGGGTTCACCCCTCCACTTT.

CDR3 sequence (DNA): TGCGCCAGCAGCTTGGTAGGGCCAGGGAACACTGAAGCTTTCTTT. The encoded protein is CASSLVGPGNTEAFF. The genes are TRBV5-1 and TRBJ1-1; no clear D. CDR3 length: 15 amino acids. Germline values: CDR1 SGHRS, CDR2 YFSETQ. V lost 0 bases and J lost 1, with 10 bases in between. The entire variable domain, with the rest obtained from reference TRBV5-1 and TRBJ1-1, is as follows: KAGVTQTPRYLIKTRGQQVTLSCSPISGHRSVSWYQQTPGQGLQFLFEYFSETQRNKGNFPGRFSGRQFSNSRSEMNVSTLELGDSALYLCASSLVGPGNTEAFFGQGTRLTVV.

This chain connects TRBV6-5 to TRBJ1-2; no firm D call. This CDR3 is built from 12 residues. V was clipped by 8 bases and J by 7 bases, with 14 bases between them. The germline gives CDR1 MNHEY, CDR2 SVGAGI. The CDR3 DNA is TGTGCCAGCGCGAATGGGGTTTCTGGCTACACCTTC. Amino acid sequence: CASANGVSGYTF.

The rearrangement uses TRBV25-1 and TRBJ1-4; maybe TRBD1 (5 bases). Trimming removed 1 base at V and 8 bases at J, with 11 bases between. The V gene's germline CDR1 is MGHDK and CDR2 SYGVNS. This CDR3 is built from 14 residues. CDR3 bases: TGTGCCAGCAGTGAATTAGGGGATCTGGAAAAACTGTTTTTT. Translation: CASSELGDLEKLFF.

The rearrangement joins TRBV7-9 to TRBJ1-4, with 10 bases that match TRBD1. V trimming: 5 bases; J trimming: 16 bases; junction bases outside the gene matches: 16. The germline V gene encodes CDR1 SEHNR and CDR2 FQNEAQ (reference sequence). The CDR3 length is 15 residues. For the CDR3, the DNA is TGTGCCAGCAGCGAATCCGGGACAGGGGCTGGAAAATCGTTTTTT. Protein: CASSESGTGAGKSFF.

The chain recombines TRBV7-2 with TRBJ2-3, with D possibly TRBD1 on 5 matching bases. V was shortened by 1 base and J by 3 bases, with 8 bases between the two germline ends. CDR1 SGHTA and CDR2 FQGNSA come from the germline V gene. The CDR3 has 14 residues. The DNA for the CDR3 is TGTGCCAGCAGCTTAGGGGGCAGGACAGATACGCAGTATTTT. This sequence encodes CASSLGGRTDTQYF.

The rearrangement uses TRBV18 and TRBJ1-1, with D possibly matching TRBD1 (5 bases). V was shortened by 3 bases and J by 5 bases, with 10 bases between the two germline ends. Germline values: CDR1 KGHSH, CDR2 LQKENI. This CDR3 contains 13 residues. For the CDR3, the DNA is TGTGCCAGCTCACCTTCAGGGTTTACTGAAGCTTTCTTT. Translating it yields CASSPSGFTEAFF.

V and J are TRBV4-3 and TRBJ2-7; D gene ambiguous. Trimming removed 0 bases at V and 2 bases at J, with 11 bases between. CDR1 LGHNA and CDR2 YSLEER come from the germline V gene. The length of the CDR3 is 15 residues. This chain's CDR3 is CASSQDVSMAYEQYF. DNA of the CDR3: TGCGCCAGCAGCCAAGATGTATCGATGGCCTACGAGCAGTACTTC.

Only one count was recorded for this clone. The chain joins TRBV6-5 to TRBJ2-2; 12 positions match TRBD1. The CDR3 runs 15 residues. Germline V gene lookup returns CDR1 MNHEY and CDR2 SVGAGI. V was pared by 6 bases and J by 6 bases, with 5 bases of the junction left unmatched. The CDR3 is CASRGGQGAAGELFF. Written as DNA, the CDR3 is TGTGCCAGCAGAGGGGGACAGGGGGCGGCCGGGGAGCTGTTTTTT.

This clone was detected only a few times. The chain joins TRBV7-9 to TRBJ2-2; TRBD2 is a possible D gene (6 bases). The CDR3 has 15 amino acids. The ends were cut back, 4 bases at V and 7 bases at J, with 16 bases in the middle. CDR1 is SEHNR and CDR2 is FQNEAQ in the germline V gene (reference sequence). CDR3 DNA: TGTGCCAGCAGCTCGCAGCGGGTCCGTCGCGGGGAGCTGTTTTTT. It specifies CASSSQRVRRGELFF.

The V gene is TRBV7-9, the J gene TRBJ2-7, with 8 positions matching TRBD2. Unmatched junction bases numbered 8, after V lost 0 bases and J lost 10 bases. Germline CDR1 is SEHNR and CDR2 is FQNEAQ (reference sequence). This CDR3 contains 14 residues. The CDR3 DNA reads as TGTGCCAGCAGCTTAGCGGGGACACTAGCGGCACAGTACTTC. Encoded protein: CASSLAGTLAAQYF.